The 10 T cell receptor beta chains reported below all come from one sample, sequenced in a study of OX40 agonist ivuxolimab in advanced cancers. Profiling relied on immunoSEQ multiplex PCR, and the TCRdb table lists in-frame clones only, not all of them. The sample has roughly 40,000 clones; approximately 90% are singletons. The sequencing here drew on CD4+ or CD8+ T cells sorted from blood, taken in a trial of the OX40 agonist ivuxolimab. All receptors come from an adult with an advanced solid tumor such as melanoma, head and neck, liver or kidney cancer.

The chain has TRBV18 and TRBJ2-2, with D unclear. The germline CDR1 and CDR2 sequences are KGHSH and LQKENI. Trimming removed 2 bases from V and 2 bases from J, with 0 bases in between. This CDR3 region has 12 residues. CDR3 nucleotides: TGTGCCAGCTCACCAAACACCGGGGAGCTGTTTTTT. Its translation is CASSPNTGELFF.

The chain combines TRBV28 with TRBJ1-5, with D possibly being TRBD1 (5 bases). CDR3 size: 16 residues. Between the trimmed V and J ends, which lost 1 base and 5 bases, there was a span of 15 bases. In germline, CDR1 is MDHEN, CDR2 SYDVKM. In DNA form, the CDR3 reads TGTGCCAGCAGTTTATTTCGCCAGGGTACGGATCAGCCCCAGCATTTT. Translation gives CASSLFRQGTDQPQHF.

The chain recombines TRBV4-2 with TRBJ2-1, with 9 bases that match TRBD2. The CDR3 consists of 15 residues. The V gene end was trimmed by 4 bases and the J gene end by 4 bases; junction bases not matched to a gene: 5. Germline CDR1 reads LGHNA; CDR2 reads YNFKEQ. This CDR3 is CASSPRTSAYNEQFF. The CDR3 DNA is TGTGCCAGCAGCCCCCGGACTAGCGCTTACAATGAGCAGTTCTTC.

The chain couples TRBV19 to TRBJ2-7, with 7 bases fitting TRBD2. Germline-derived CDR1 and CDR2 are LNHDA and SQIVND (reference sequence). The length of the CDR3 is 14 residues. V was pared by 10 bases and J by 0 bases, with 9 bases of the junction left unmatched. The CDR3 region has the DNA TGTGCCACCCCAAGGCGGGGGAGCTCCTACGAGCAGTACTTC. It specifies CATPRRGSSYEQYF.

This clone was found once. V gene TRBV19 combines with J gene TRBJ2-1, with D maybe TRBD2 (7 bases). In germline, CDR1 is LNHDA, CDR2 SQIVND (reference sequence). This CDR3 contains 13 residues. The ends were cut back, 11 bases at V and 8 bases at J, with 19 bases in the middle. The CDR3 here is CADWGGPNDEQFF. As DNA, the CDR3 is TGTGCCGACTGGGGGGGCCCTAACGATGAGCAGTTCTTC.

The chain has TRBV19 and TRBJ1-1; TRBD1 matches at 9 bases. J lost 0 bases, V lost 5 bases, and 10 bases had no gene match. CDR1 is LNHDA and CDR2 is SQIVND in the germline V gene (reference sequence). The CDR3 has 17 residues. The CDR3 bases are TGTGCCAGTAGTTTTACAGGGGGCGCGTGGATGAACACTGAAGCTTTCTTT. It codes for CASSFTGGAWMNTEAFF.

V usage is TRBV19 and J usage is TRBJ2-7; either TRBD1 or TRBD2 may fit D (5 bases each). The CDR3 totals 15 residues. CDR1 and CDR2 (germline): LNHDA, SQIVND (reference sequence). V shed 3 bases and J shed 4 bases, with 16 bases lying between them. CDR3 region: CASSIGTGLWYEQYF. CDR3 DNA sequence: TGTGCCAGTAGTATTGGGACGGGGCTCTGGTACGAGCAGTACTTC.

For the CDR3, the DNA is TGTGCCAGCAGCTCTGGGTCTGGGGCCAACGTCCTGACTTTC. It translates to CASSSGSGANVLTF. The V call is TRBV7-8, the J call TRBJ2-6; no clear D. With 4 bases removed from V and 1 base from J, the gap between germline ends came to 5 bases. Germline loops: CDR1 SGHVS, CDR2 FQNEAQ. This CDR3 has 14 amino acids.

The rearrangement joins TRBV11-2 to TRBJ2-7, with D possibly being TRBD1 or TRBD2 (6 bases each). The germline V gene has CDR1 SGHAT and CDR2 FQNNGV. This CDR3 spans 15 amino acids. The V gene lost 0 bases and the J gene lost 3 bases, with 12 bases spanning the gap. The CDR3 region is CASSLELADSYEQYF. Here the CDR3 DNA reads TGTGCCAGCAGCTTAGAATTAGCGGACAGCTACGAGCAGTACTTC.

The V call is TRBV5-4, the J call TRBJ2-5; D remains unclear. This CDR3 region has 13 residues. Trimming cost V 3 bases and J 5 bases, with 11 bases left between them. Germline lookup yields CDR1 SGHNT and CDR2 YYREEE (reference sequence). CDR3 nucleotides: TGTGCCAGCAGCTCCACTCCGCGGGAGACCCAGTACTTC. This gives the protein CASSSTPRETQYF.